The entry below describes one TCR beta chain. Arm-PCR of CDR3 regions with iRepertoire HTBI primers generated TCR beta libraries. TCRdb reprocessed the multiplex PCR reads with MiXCR, giving one entry per CDR3 protein. The table has 500,000 to 800,000 distinct CDR3 sequences, 25% to 35% seen once. This sample was included in a study of regulatory T cells in long-lasting Graves disease. Germline lookup yields CDR1 SGHAT and CDR2 FQNNGV. V lost 6 bases to trimming and J lost 2 bases; unmatched junction nucleotides: 13. The CDR3 length is 16 residues. Time point in this sample: persistent/refractory GD, antithyroid drugs over 5 years with positive TRAb. The TCR library used RNA extracted from PBMCs.

The sequence came from a female donor with Graves disease. Here the sequenced sample was peripheral blood mononuclear cells (PBMCs), taken when the disease was refractory, from a patient treated with antithyroid drugs. The chain carries TRBV11-2 and TRBJ2-7, with 7 bases that match TRBD1. The CDR3 DNA sequence: TGTGCCAGCAGTCTAGAGGTCGGGACAGCTACCTACGAGCAGTACTTC. Its translation: CASSLEVGTATYEQYF.